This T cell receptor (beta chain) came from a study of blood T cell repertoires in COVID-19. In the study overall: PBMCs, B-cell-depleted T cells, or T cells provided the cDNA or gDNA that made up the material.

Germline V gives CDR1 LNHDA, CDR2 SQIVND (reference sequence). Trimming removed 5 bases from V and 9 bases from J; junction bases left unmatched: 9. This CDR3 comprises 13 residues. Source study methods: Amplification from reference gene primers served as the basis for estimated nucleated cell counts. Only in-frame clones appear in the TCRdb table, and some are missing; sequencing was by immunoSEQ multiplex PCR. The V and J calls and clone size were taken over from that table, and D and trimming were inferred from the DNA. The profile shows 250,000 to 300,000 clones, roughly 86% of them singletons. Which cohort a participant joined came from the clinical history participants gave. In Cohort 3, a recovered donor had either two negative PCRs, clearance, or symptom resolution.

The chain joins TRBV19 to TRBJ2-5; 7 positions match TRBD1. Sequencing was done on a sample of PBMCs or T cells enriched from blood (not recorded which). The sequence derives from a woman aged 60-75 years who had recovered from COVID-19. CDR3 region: CASSEGAFSPQYF. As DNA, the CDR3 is TGTGCCAGTAGTGAGGGGGCTTTCTCACCCCAGTACTTC.